Listed below are T cell receptor beta chains from one sample, sequenced in a study of blood T cell repertoires in COVID-19. TCRdb keeps only in-frame clones here, not all; method: immunoSEQ multiplex PCR. The table has fewer than 200,000 clones, about 83% seen once. Specimen: peripheral blood. The source of these receptors is a woman aged 70-85 years who had recovered from COVID-19. Each CDR3 is given with its conserved first and last residue. Expanded clones are given a class, and other clones once, few, many or no size at all.

TRBJ2-7	TRBV5-4	NA	CASSSTGQGYEQYF
TRBJ2-1	TRBV10-3	NA	CAISEIGAGERDEQFF
TRBJ1-6	TRBV5-4	NA	CASSLGTGNSPLHF
TRBJ2-1	TRBV18	NA	CASSPRASGTNEQFF
TRBJ2-5	TRBV19	NA	CASSMGLASPETQYF
TRBJ1-2	TRBV29-1	NA	CSSLGGAWPYGYTF
TRBJ2-2	TRBV29-1	NA	CSVTPGGNTGELFF
TRBJ1-1	TRBV14	NA	CASSQTHPGQGATPQNTEAFF
TRBJ2-5	TRBV30	NA	CAWSRVGGWETQYF
TRBJ1-4	TRBV6-5	NA	CATSGGSLLAEKLFF
TRBJ1-2	TRBV28	NA	CASSRQGNYGYTF
TRBJ2-5	TRBV19	few	CASSIGPAGAQYF
TRBJ2-3	TRBV2	NA	CAHGGASGGPNTDTQYF
TRBJ2-7	TRBV5-6	NA	CASSLVGSSYEQYF
TRBJ2-7	TRBV5-5	NA	CASSLADRGSYEQYF
TRBJ2-3	TRBV4-1	NA	CASSQPPGLAGGADTQYF
TRBJ1-2	TRBV14	NA	CASSPQGAVHYGYTF
TRBJ2-3	TRBV30	NA	CASEISGYLTAYF
TRBJ2-7	TRBV18	NA	CASSRGQQEYEQYF
TRBJ2-1	TRBV10-3	NA	CAIRGTSGGTEQFF
TRBJ1-4	TRBV7-2	NA	CASSPYRGPNEKLFF
TRBJ1-1	TRBV5-4	NA	CASSLDMNTEAFF
TRBJ1-5	TRBV27	NA	CASSSRGGALPDSNQPQHF
TRBJ2-7	TRBV29-1	NA	CSVVGLGGSSYEQYF
TRBJ2-1	TRBV4-3	NA	CASSQVGRLAGRAYNEQFF
TRBJ2-7	TRBV3-1/TRBV3-2	once	CASSQVAQGASYEQYF
TRBJ1-5	TRBV18	NA	CASSARQGQVQPQHF
TRBJ2-5	TRBV10-3	NA	CAISEPPLQVNQETQYF
TRBJ1-5	TRBV12-3/TRBV12-4	NA	CASRGRWDQPQHF
TRBJ1-1	TRBV9	NA	CASNRRDQNTEAFF